This TCR beta chain is drawn from a study of blood T cell repertoires in COVID-19. About the research overall: From the United States, Italy and Spain came samples of acute and convalescent COVID-19. Sources were T cells, B-cell-depleted T cells, or PBMCs; the material itself was cDNA or gDNA.

Trimming took 1 base from V and 4 from J; bases not matched to a gene: 9. Germline loops: CDR1 SGHTA, CDR2 FQGNSA. The CDR3 has 17 amino acids. Seattle patients were enrolled while actively infected and followed longitudinally. The repertoire was sequenced with immunoSEQ multiplex PCR; TCRdb's copy has only in-frame clones and lacks some. The table lists a few hundred thousand clones, around 87% of them singletons. The chain employs TRBV7-2 and TRBJ2-3; 9 nucleotides agree with TRBD2. This TCR was recovered from a woman aged 55-70 years with COVID-19, enrolled during active disease. Sequencing was done on a sample of peripheral blood. CDR3 sequence: CASSLGLSGRGADTQYF. CDR3 sequence (DNA): TGTGCCAGCAGCTTAGGGCTTAGCGGGAGAGGGGCAGATACGCAGTATTTT.